This entry concerns a single T cell receptor (beta chain). This sample is part of a study of Ad26.COV2.S vaccination and SARS-CoV-2 variants. The CDR3 is 14 residues long. Germline CDR1 and CDR2: MDHEN and SYDVKM. The V end lost 4 bases, the J end lost 4 bases, and 13 bases lay between the germline ends. As for treatment: approximately 18 received Ad26.COV2.S at low or high dose, single or two shots; about 5 received placebo; per-sample allocation not given. Sampling took place 63 days after the first vaccine or placebo injection. The table came from immunoSEQ multiplex PCR; TCRdb's copy has only in-frame clones and leaves some out. Of roughly 500,000 clones listed, roughly 89% were seen once; the top ten hold 9.5% to 15%.

The sample consisted of peripheral blood, taken in a trial of Ad26.COV2.S vaccine versus placebo. The J gene is TRBJ2-5, the V gene TRBV28; D may be TRBD2 (5 bases). This TCR was sampled from a person aged 18-65 years who received the Ad26.COV2.S COVID-19 vaccine or a placebo. Here the CDR3 reads CASSYAGGRETQYF. CDR3 nucleotides: TGTGCCAGCAGTTATGCTGGAGGTCGAGAGACCCAGTACTTC.